The 9 T cell receptor beta chains presented below share a single source sample, sequenced in a study of shared clonotypes between healthy human individuals. Profiled with immunoSEQ multiplex PCR; TCRdb holds only in-frame clones, not every one. The table shows 2 million to 3 million clones, with 93% occurring only once. The material sequenced was naive CD4+ T cells from PBMCs. The subset was: CD45RA+ positively selected. These receptors originate from a man aged 18 to 30 in good health. Some clones in this sample may be carry-over from other donors' samples.

This clone was seen just once. This sequence joins TRBV20-1 and TRBJ2-7; D remains unclear. CDR1 and CDR2 (germline): DFQATT, SNEGSKA (reference sequence). The CDR3 covers 11 residues. V was clipped by 7 bases and J by 2 bases, with 9 bases between them. The CDR3 sequence: CSGLDAYEQYF. The CDR3 region has the DNA TGCAGTGGACTCGACGCCTACGAGCAGTACTTC.

The chain joins TRBV7-3 to TRBJ2-5; 10 positions agree with TRBD2. The CDR3 has 15 residues. Germline CDR1 is SGHTA and CDR2 is FQGTGA. The junction had 6 bases not matched to a gene; V was cut back by 5 bases and J by 3 bases. The DNA of the CDR3 is TGTGCCAGCAGCCCCTCCGGACTAGCGGAAGAGACCCAGTACTTC. This sequence encodes CASSPSGLAEETQYF.

The V gene is TRBV2, the J gene TRBJ2-7; no reliable D call. CDR1 and CDR2 (germline): SNHLY, FYNNEI. The CDR3 length is 13 residues. V was clipped by 7 bases and J by 4 bases, with 14 bases between them. The CDR3 DNA follows: TGTGCCAGCATCAGGATCTTACCTTACGAGCAGTACTTC. This sequence encodes CASIRILPYEQYF.

This chain joins TRBV5-5 and TRBJ2-5; D is uncertain. Germline lookup yields CDR1 SGHKS and CDR2 YYEKEE (reference sequence). The CDR3 has 12 amino acids. The V gene lost 2 bases and the J gene lost 5 bases, with 7 bases spanning the gap. CDR3: CASSFMGETQYF. The CDR3 bases are TGTGCCAGCAGCTTTATGGGGGAGACCCAGTACTTC.

V and J are TRBV2 and TRBJ1-1; D is undetermined. V dropped 1 base and J dropped 1 base, with 4 bases sitting between them. Germline CDR1 is SNHLY and CDR2 is FYNNEI. The CDR3 is 13 amino acids. The CDR3 region is CASSEVANTEAFF. CDR3 DNA sequence: TGTGCCAGCAGTGAAGTGGCGAACACTGAAGCTTTCTTT.

This clone appeared a single time. V gene TRBV6-1 combines with J gene TRBJ1-1; D uncertain. Germline values: CDR1 MNHNS, CDR2 SASEGT. CDR3 length: 13 residues. With 6 bases removed from V and 3 bases from J, the gap between germline ends came to 11 bases. DNA for the CDR3: TGTGCCAGCAGCGCGGGCCTCTACACTGAAGCTTTCTTT. It yields the protein CASSAGLYTEAFF.

This sequence joins TRBV5-6 and TRBJ2-1, with 7 bases matching TRBD2. The CDR3 sequence is 15 residues long. V shed 0 bases, J shed 6 bases, and the junction held 6 bases outside the gene matches. Per germline, CDR1 SGHDT and CDR2 YYEEEE. The CDR3 reads CASSLDMWGGNEQFF. Written as DNA, the CDR3 is TGTGCCAGCAGCTTGGACATGTGGGGGGGCAATGAGCAGTTCTTC.

This clone was picked up one time. J is TRBJ2-1 and V is TRBV9, with D possibly TRBD1 on 6 matching bases. The germline V and J ends were trimmed by 0 bases and 0 bases, with 19 bases remaining between them. The CDR3 is 19 residues long. Germline V gene data show CDR1 as SGDLS and CDR2 as YYNGEE. In nucleotides, the CDR3 is TGTGCCAGCAGCGTAGAAGTCAGGGGTAGGTCCGACTCCTACAATGAGCAGTTCTTC. Amino acids: CASSVEVRGRSDSYNEQFF.

J is TRBJ2-7 and V is TRBV27; 8 nucleotides agree with TRBD1. With V trimmed by 5 bases and J by 2 bases, 5 bases remained unmatched. This CDR3 has 14 residues. Per germline, CDR1 MNHEY and CDR2 SMNVEV (reference sequence). The CDR3 bases are TGTGCCAGCAGTGGGGACAGGACCCCCTACGAGCAGTACTTC. Translated: CASSGDRTPYEQYF.